The 23 T cell receptor beta chains below were found in one sample sequenced in a study of regulatory T cells in long-lasting Graves disease (dated by TCRdb to the early 2020s). According to the study, the label for this sample's time point signals: persistent/refractory GD, antithyroid drugs over 5 years with positive TRAb. For both TCR sequencing and RNA sequencing, RNA was extracted from PBMCs in TRIzol. Library generation was performed with multiplex PCR. This sample was sequenced with an Illumina HiSeq 4000. TCR beta libraries were built with iRepertoire HTBI primers and Arm-PCR amplification of CDR3 regions. TCRdb reran the public reads through fastp at Q25 and MiXCR, keeping productive beta chains. Each entry merges the rows of one CDR3 protein and shows their most common DNA and genes. Here the sample has 420,000 or so distinct CDR3 sequences; about a quarter occur a single time. The ten largest clones represent roughly 26% of the sample.

This sample comprised peripheral blood mononuclear cells (PBMCs), obtained when the disease was refractory, from a patient treated with antithyroid drugs. Every receptor here comes from a female donor with Graves disease.

This clonotype came up many times. The chain combines TRBV20-1 with TRBJ2-4; D gene ambiguous. Trimming left V 2 bases short and J 7 bases short, with 12 bases between. This CDR3 has 13 amino acids. The germline V gene encodes CDR1 DFQATT and CDR2 SNEGSKA (reference sequence). CDR3 sequence (DNA): TGCAGTGCTAGAAACCCGATGGAGAACATTCAGTACTTC. Its protein is CSARNPMENIQYF.

The table lists this clonotype with many counts. Written as DNA, the CDR3 is TGTGCCAGCATGAAGGGTTGGGGAGGCTACACCTTC. Protein: CASMKGWGGYTF. This chain connects TRBV7-9 to TRBJ1-2; no firm D call. Trimming left V 7 bases short and J 8 bases short, with 14 bases between. Germline CDR1 and CDR2: SEHNR and FQNEAQ (reference sequence). This CDR3 has 12 residues.

This rearrangement joins TRBV6-5 to TRBJ1-3, with TRBD1 identical over 10 bases. This CDR3 region has 17 residues. The germline V gene encodes CDR1 MNHEY and CDR2 SVGAGI. V trimming: 1 base; J trimming: 2 bases; junction bases outside the gene matches: 5. The CDR3 DNA sequence: TGTGCCAGCAGTTACTTCGCGGGACAGGGGACTGGAAACACCATATATTTT. Encoded protein: CASSYFAGQGTGNTIYF.

This clonotype showed up just a few times. The chain couples TRBV19 to TRBJ1-1, with a weak D call TRBD1 (5 bases). This CDR3 is built from 15 residues. Per germline, CDR1 LNHDA and CDR2 SQIVND (reference sequence). V dropped 1 base and J dropped 4 bases, with 13 bases sitting between them. The CDR3 sequence: CASSIGAVGTTEAFF. The CDR3 DNA is TGTGCCAGTAGTATAGGGGCGGTGGGGACCACTGAAGCTTTCTTT.

The rearrangement links TRBV30 to TRBJ2-1; D is possibly TRBD1 or TRBD2 (5 bases each). This CDR3 has 16 residues. The V and J ends lost 4 bases and 6 bases respectively, with 22 bases between them. Germline CDR1 reads GTSNPN; CDR2 reads SVGIG (reference sequence). This CDR3 is CAWTGHRDGQPNEQFF. CDR3 bases: TGTGCCTGGACCGGACACCGGGACGGCCAACCCAATGAGCAGTTCTTC.

In nucleotides, the CDR3 is TGTGCCAGCAGTTTACTAGCGCGGTCCTACAATGAGCAGTTCTTC. The encoded protein is CASSLLARSYNEQFF. The chain has TRBV12-3 or TRBV12-4 and TRBJ2-1, with TRBD2 as a possible D gene (6 bases). Trimming shortened V by 2 bases and J by 1 base, and 9 bases separated the two germline ends. The CDR3 extends over 15 amino acids.

This clonotype has just a few counts. The genes are TRBV19 and TRBJ2-2; no firm D call. Germline lookup yields CDR1 LNHDA and CDR2 SQIVND (reference sequence). CDR3 size: 14 residues. V shed 6 bases and J shed 0 bases, with 8 bases lying between them. DNA for the CDR3: TGTGCCAGTAGGGTCAGCGCGAACACCGGGGAGCTGTTTTTT. It translates to CASRVSANTGELFF. Full variable domain (missing parts from reference TRBV19 and TRBJ2-2): DGGITQSPKYLFRKEGQNVTLSCEQNLNHDAMYWYRQDPGQGLRLIYYSQIVNDFQKGDIAEGYSVSREKKESFPLTVTSAQKNPTAFYLCASRVSANTGELFFGEGSRLTVL.

The chain uses TRBV20-1 and TRBJ2-5; 11 nucleotides line up with TRBD2. J was trimmed by 4 bases and V by 3 bases; bases with no gene match: 10. The CDR3 covers 16 residues. Germline V lookup: CDR1 DFQATT, CDR2 SNEGSKA (reference sequence). The CDR3 DNA is TGCAGTGCTAGGGCCCTAGCGGGAGGATGGAGAGAGACCCAGTACTTC. Translated, it gives CSARALAGGWRETQYF.

This clonotype was seen many times. CDR3 protein: CASSEQGASEAFF. The CDR3 DNA reads TGTGCCAGCAGTGAGCAGGGGGCAAGTGAAGCTTTCTTT. The chain carries TRBV6-1 and TRBJ1-1, with 8 bases lining up with TRBD1. V shed 3 bases, J shed 7 bases, and the junction held 4 bases outside the gene matches. CDR1 and CDR2 (germline): MNHNS, SASEGT. The CDR3 has 13 residues.

The chain couples TRBV7-2 to TRBJ2-7, with a possible D match to TRBD2 (6 bases). Germline assignment: CDR1 SGHTA and CDR2 FQGNSA. The CDR3 is 16 residues long. Trimming pared 0 bases from V and 3 bases from J, leaving 15 bases between. CDR3: CASSLAGETSFYEQYF. The DNA for the CDR3 is TGTGCCAGCAGCTTAGCAGGAGAGACTAGTTTCTACGAGCAGTACTTC.

This clonotype came up many times. The chain is built from TRBV15 and TRBJ2-4; 12 bases align to TRBD2. The ends lost 3 bases at V and 10 bases at J; junction bases unmatched: 10. In germline, CDR1 is LNHNV, CDR2 YYDKDF (reference sequence). This CDR3 comprises 16 residues. For the CDR3, the DNA is TGTGCCACCAGCAGTCTACTAGCGGGAGGAGGGGGAATTCAGTACTTC. Translated, it gives CATSSLLAGGGGIQYF.

This clonotype was picked up many times. The chain links TRBV6-1 to TRBJ2-2, with TRBD2 identical over 14 bases. V was clipped by 11 bases and J by 8 bases; unmatched bases: 4. CDR3 length: 13 amino acids. The germline CDR1 and CDR2 sequences are MNHNS and SASEGT. The CDR3 DNA reads TGTGCCGCACGGACTAGCGGGAGGGGGGAGCTGTTTTTT. Its translation is CAARTSGRGELFF.

The chain combines TRBV6-9 with TRBJ2-2, with D unclear. Germline values: CDR1 MNHGY, CDR2 SVAAGI. The V and J ends lost 4 bases and 3 bases respectively, with 12 bases between them. The CDR3 sequence is 15 residues long. The CDR3 DNA is TGTGCCAGCAGTTCTGCCCTTAGTTACACCGGGGAGCTGTTTTTT. It specifies CASSSALSYTGELFF.

As concerns this clonotype: One junction end does not reproduce the germline sequence, and a read error may be involved. The chain couples TRBV30 to TRBJ2-7; no clear D. The V gene's germline CDR1 is GTSNPN and CDR2 SVGIG (reference sequence). The CDR3 contains 11 residues. The CDR3 DNA follows: TGTGCCTGGAGTGTACTTACAGACCGGAACTTC. This encodes CAWSVLTDRNF.

This clonotype was recorded only once. The chain carries TRBV6-1 and TRBJ1-5, with 12 bases matching TRBD1. This CDR3 contains 15 residues. Germline CDR1 reads MNHNS; CDR2 reads SASEGT. V was clipped by 6 bases and J by 7 bases; unmatched bases: 7. The chain's CDR3 is CASSRGTGGFQPQHF. CDR3 bases: TGTGCCAGCAGCCGCGGGACAGGGGGCTTCCAGCCCCAGCATTTT.

This clonotype was found a few times. The V gene is TRBV20-1, the J gene TRBJ1-2; no firm D call. V was pared by 0 bases and J by 0 bases, with 8 bases between. Germline assignment: CDR1 DFQATT and CDR2 SNEGSKA (reference sequence). The CDR3 sequence is 14 residues long. CDR3 coding DNA: TGCAGTGCTAGAGATCCGGGGACTAACTATGGCTACACCTTC. Protein sequence: CSARDPGTNYGYTF.

This clonotype was detected ten times or more. This sequence joins TRBV7-9 and TRBJ1-2, with D unclear. The V end was cut by 5 bases, the J end by 7 bases, with 14 bases between. The CDR3 spans 13 residues. In germline, CDR1 is SEHNR, CDR2 FQNEAQ (reference sequence). CDR3 sequence (DNA): TGTGCCAGCAGCCCGACCCCGAGCTCTGGCTACACCTTC. Protein: CASSPTPSSGYTF.

This sequence joins TRBV5-1 and TRBJ2-5, with 7 bases aligning to TRBD2. CDR3 length: 17 amino acids. Per germline, CDR1 SGHRS and CDR2 YFSETQ. V trimming: 0 bases; J trimming: 2 bases; junction bases outside the gene matches: 10. The CDR3 spells CASSLGRTPGLQETQYF. In DNA form, the CDR3 reads TGCGCCAGCAGCTTGGGAAGGACACCGGGACTACAAGAGACCCAGTACTTC.

In its sample, this clonotype was seen many times. This rearrangement joins TRBV28 to TRBJ2-5, with D possibly TRBD1 on 5 matching bases. Looked up from germline, CDR1 is MDHEN and CDR2 is SYDVKM. The CDR3 has 11 amino acids. Between the trimmed V and J ends, which lost 4 bases and 14 bases, there was a span of 14 bases. CDR3 protein: CASSSPGLTYF. In nucleotides, the CDR3 is TGTGCCAGCAGTTCCCCAGGGTTAACATACTTC.

The CDR3 DNA reads as TGCAGCGGCGCCCTTTTAGGTCTTCCACGCACAGATACGCAGTATTTT. Translating it yields CSGALLGLPRTDTQYF. The chain carries TRBV29-1 and TRBJ2-3; D is uncertain. CDR1 is SQVTM, CDR2 ANQGSEA, per germline. The ends were cut back, 7 bases at V and 1 base at J, with 21 bases in the middle. The CDR3 runs to 16 residues.

This clonotype was detected a few times. This sequence joins TRBV29-1 and TRBJ1-2, with D perhaps matching TRBD1 (6 bases). Trimming left V 5 bases short and J 4 bases short, with 20 bases between. The CDR3 consists of 15 residues. From germline, CDR1 is SQVTM and CDR2 ANQGSEA. For the CDR3, the DNA is TGCAGCGTTTCACCCTACAGGGACGGCGGCTATGGCTACACCTTC. Its translation is CSVSPYRDGGYGYTF.

This clonotype was seen more than once but under ten times. The rearrangement uses TRBV7-9 and TRBJ2-7; D not certain. The CDR3 is 12 amino acids. V shed 4 bases and J shed 6 bases, with 10 bases lying between them. In germline, CDR1 is SEHNR, CDR2 FQNEAQ (reference sequence). For the CDR3, the DNA is TGTGCCAGCAGCTACATAACATCCGAGCAGTACTTC. Protein: CASSYITSEQYF.

The V gene is TRBV5-1, the J gene TRBJ2-7; 7 bases fit TRBD2. CDR1 and CDR2 (germline): SGHRS, YFSETQ. The CDR3 has 15 amino acids. V dropped 2 bases and J dropped 4; count of bases not matched to a gene: 9. Written as DNA, the CDR3 is TGCGCCAGCAGCTTAAATGCGGGAGTTGAGTACGAGCAGTACTTC. It yields the protein CASSLNAGVEYEQYF.